The next 26 T cell receptor beta chains were all read from a single sample in a study of T cell responses to AZD1222 COVID-19 vaccine. Clones were sequenced by immunoSEQ multiplex PCR, and TCRdb holds only the in-frame ones, with some missing. The sample shows roughly 140,000 clones, 90% of them seen only once. This specimen consisted of peripheral blood, obtained on day 0 of AZD1222 vaccination. These receptors were obtained from an adult in good health.

The rearrangement uses TRBV15 and TRBJ1-2; TRBD1 aligns across 9 bases. The CDR3 runs to 13 residues. Germline CDR1 reads LNHNV; CDR2 reads YYDKDF (reference sequence). The ends lost 8 bases at V and 3 bases at J; junction bases unmatched: 4. CDR3 in amino acids: CATEDRGYYGYTF. DNA for the CDR3: TGTGCCACCGAGGACAGGGGTTACTATGGCTACACCTTC.

The chain carries TRBV28 and TRBJ2-2, with D perhaps TRBD1 (5 bases). Looked up from germline, CDR1 is MDHEN and CDR2 is SYDVKM. The germline V and J ends were trimmed by 9 bases and 0 bases, with 8 bases remaining between them. The CDR3 runs 13 residues. This CDR3 reads CASLQANTGELFF. The CDR3 nucleotides are TGTGCCAGTCTACAGGCGAACACCGGGGAGCTGTTTTTT.

The chain uses TRBV25-1 and TRBJ2-1, with TRBD1 matching 9 bases. The V and J ends lost 7 bases and 9 bases, in that order; junction bases with no gene match: 7. Germline V gene data show CDR1 as MGHDK and CDR2 as SYGVNS. The CDR3 spans 13 residues. The CDR3 loop is CASTTGGWTEQFF. The CDR3 DNA reads TGTGCCAGCACGACAGGGGGTTGGACTGAGCAGTTCTTC.

This clone was found a few times. The V call is TRBV6-2 or TRBV6-3, the J call TRBJ2-2; perhaps TRBD1 as D (6 bases). This CDR3 is built from 15 residues. Deletions cut 4 bases from V and 1 base from J, with 10 bases between. CDR1 is MNHEY and CDR2 is SVGEGT in the germline V gene. The CDR3 sequence: CASSSGQLNTGELFF. Here the CDR3 DNA reads TGTGCCAGCAGTTCCGGACAGTTGAACACCGGGGAGCTGTTTTTT.

The rearrangement links TRBV20-1 to TRBJ2-7; no clear D gene. Germline lookup yields CDR1 DFQATT and CDR2 SNEGSKA (reference sequence). The CDR3 has 11 residues. Trimming removed 7 bases from V and 1 base from J, with 8 bases in between. This CDR3 reads CSGVGSYEQYF. CDR3 sequence (DNA): TGCAGTGGGGTAGGGTCCTACGAGCAGTACTTC.

This sequence joins TRBV5-1 and TRBJ2-7; TRBD2 might be the D (6 bases). The V end was cut by 2 bases, the J end by 3 bases, with 9 bases between. This CDR3 is built from 13 residues. CDR1 and CDR2 (germline): SGHRS, YFSETQ. Here the CDR3 DNA reads TGCGCCAGCAGCTTAGGTAGCGGCTACGAGCAGTACTTC. Its translation is CASSLGSGYEQYF.

The chain couples TRBV7-9 to TRBJ2-1; TRBD2 agrees at 14 bases. Germline-derived CDR1 and CDR2 are SEHNR and FQNEAQ (reference sequence). The CDR3 covers 17 residues. After removal of 0 bases from V and 8 bases from J, the junction contained 6 bases not matched to a gene. CDR3 in amino acids: CASSLAGTSGSRYEQFF. The CDR3, as DNA: TGTGCCAGCAGCTTAGCCGGGACTAGCGGGAGCCGGTATGAGCAGTTCTTC. Looking up the rest from reference TRBV7-9 and TRBJ2-1 gives the full variable domain: DTGVSQNPRHKITKRGQNVTFRCDPISEHNRLYWYRQTLGQGPEFLTYFQNEAQLEKSRLLSDRFSAERPKGSFSTLEIQRTEQGDSAMYLCASSLAGTSGSRYEQFFGPGTRLTVL.

Only one count was recorded for this clone. J is TRBJ2-1 and V is TRBV27; maybe TRBD2 (5 bases). Deletions cut 5 bases from V and 2 bases from J, with 10 bases between. In germline, CDR1 is MNHEY, CDR2 SMNVEV (reference sequence). This CDR3 contains 14 residues. CDR3 DNA: TGTGCCAGCAGTGAGGAGGTTACCTACAATGAGCAGTTCTTC. Translated: CASSEEVTYNEQFF.

This CDR3 is CASSRTGGGNTIYF. CDR3 in DNA: TGTGCCAGCAGCCGAACAGGGGGTGGAAACACCATATATTTT. The rearrangement joins TRBV14 to TRBJ1-3; 8 bases line up with TRBD1. The CDR3 is made up of 14 amino acids. V shed 4 bases and J 3 bases; nucleotides not matched to a gene: 2. CDR1 is SGHDN and CDR2 is FVKESK in the germline V gene.

The chain is built from TRBV24-1 and TRBJ2-1; TRBD2 aligns across 9 bases. With V trimmed by 4 bases and J by 5 bases, 2 bases remained unmatched. CDR3 size: 14 residues. CDR1 is KGHDR, CDR2 SFDVKD, per germline. CDR3 sequence: CATSEGLADNEQFF. DNA of the CDR3: TGTGCCACCAGTGAGGGACTAGCCGACAATGAGCAGTTCTTC.

V gene TRBV7-9 combines with J gene TRBJ1-3; 7 bases align to TRBD1. With 3 bases clipped from V and 0 bases from J, the junction kept 2 bases outside the gene matches. The CDR3 runs to 15 residues. Germline CDR1 SEHNR, CDR2 FQNEAQ (reference sequence). The CDR3: CASSLSGGSGNTIYF. Written as DNA, the CDR3 is TGTGCCAGCAGCTTGTCAGGGGGCTCTGGAAACACCATATATTTT.

V is TRBV5-1 and J is TRBJ2-7; perhaps TRBD2 as D (6 bases). The V gene lost 1 base and the J gene lost 2 bases, with 13 bases spanning the gap. Per germline, CDR1 SGHRS and CDR2 YFSETQ. This CDR3 has 15 amino acids. The CDR3 sequence is CASSLLASETYEQYF. CDR3 DNA: TGCGCCAGCAGCTTGTTGGCTAGCGAAACCTACGAGCAGTACTTC. Filled out from reference TRBV5-1 and TRBJ2-7, the complete variable domain reads KAGVTQTPRYLIKTRGQQVTLSCSPISGHRSVSWYQQTPGQGLQFLFEYFSETQRNKGNFPGRFSGRQFSNSRSEMNVSTLELGDSALYLCASSLLASETYEQYFGPGTRLTVT.

The chain couples TRBV29-1 to TRBJ2-3; possibly TRBD1 or TRBD2 for D (5 bases each). This CDR3 region has 16 residues. Trimming left V 7 bases short and J 3 bases short, with 23 bases between. Per germline, CDR1 SQVTM and CDR2 ANQGSEA. The CDR3 is CSARNRGRSMTDTQYF. DNA of the CDR3: TGCAGCGCGCGGAACCGGGGCCGGTCGATGACAGATACGCAGTATTTT.

V gene TRBV6-6 combines with J gene TRBJ2-1, with a tentative D call TRBD2 (5 bases). Germline CDR1 is MNHNY and CDR2 is SVGAGI (reference sequence). The CDR3 has 14 residues. Trimming removed 2 bases from V and 5 bases from J, with 10 bases in between. CDR3 protein: CASSYAGLDNEQFF. The CDR3 DNA sequence: TGTGCCAGCAGTTACGCCGGACTTGACAATGAGCAGTTCTTC.

The rearrangement joins TRBV19 to TRBJ2-7; 7 positions match TRBD2. The germline gives CDR1 LNHDA, CDR2 SQIVND (reference sequence). The CDR3 has 13 residues. J lost 1 base, V lost 6 bases, and 3 bases had no gene match. The CDR3 DNA reads as TGTGCCAGTAGCCCGGGACTATCCTACGAGCAGTACTTC. It codes for CASSPGLSYEQYF.

The CDR3 is CASSRLAGGDETQYF. The CDR3 bases are TGTGCCAGCAGCCGACTAGCGGGAGGGGACGAGACCCAGTACTTC. The chain has TRBV5-5 and TRBJ2-5, with 14 bases identical to TRBD2. V lost 4 bases and J lost 5; bases outside the gene matches: 4. The CDR3 spans 15 residues. Germline V gives CDR1 SGHKS, CDR2 YYEKEE (reference sequence).

The gene calls are TRBV28 and TRBJ2-7; no clear D gene. There are 12 residues in the CDR3. Looked up from germline, CDR1 is MDHEN and CDR2 is SYDVKM. The germline V and J ends were trimmed by 3 bases and 2 bases, with 5 bases remaining between them. The CDR3 DNA is TGTGCCAGCAGTTTTCGGACCTACGAGCAGTACTTC. Translating it yields CASSFRTYEQYF.

This chain connects TRBV7-2 to TRBJ1-4; no clear D gene. Germline lookup yields CDR1 SGHTA and CDR2 FQGNSA. The CDR3 loop spans 14 amino acids. Trimming cost V 6 bases and J 0 bases, with 8 bases left between them. The CDR3 sequence is CASRSQATNEKLFF. As DNA, the CDR3 is TGTGCCAGCAGGAGTCAAGCAACTAATGAAAAACTGTTTTTT.

The chain uses TRBV19 and TRBJ2-1; TRBD2 aligns across 8 bases. Per germline, CDR1 LNHDA and CDR2 SQIVND (reference sequence). V shed 3 bases, J shed 6 bases, and the junction held 16 bases outside the gene matches. This CDR3 has 18 residues. CDR3 sequence reads: CASSMVREGLGFGNEQFF. CDR3 sequence (DNA): TGTGCCAGTAGTATGGTCCGGGAGGGCCTTGGATTCGGCAATGAGCAGTTCTTC.

The chain combines TRBV11-2 with TRBJ2-3; D may be TRBD1 (6 bases). The CDR3 spans 14 residues. Trimming took off 3 bases at V and 3 bases at J, with 10 bases between the two ends. The V gene's germline CDR1 is SGHAT and CDR2 FQNNGV. The CDR3 nucleotides read TGTGCCAGCAGCTTGGGACAAATAACAGATACGCAGTATTTT. It translates to CASSLGQITDTQYF.

The J gene is TRBJ1-2, the V gene TRBV11-2; 8 positions agree with TRBD1. The CDR3 contains 15 residues. V lost 4 bases to trimming and J lost 6 bases; unmatched junction nucleotides: 10. Germline V CDR1 and CDR2: SGHAT, FQNNGV. The CDR3 nucleotides read TGTGCCAGCAGCTCACAGACAGGGGATATTGATGGCTACACCTTC. It is translated as CASSSQTGDIDGYTF.

This chain connects TRBV7-8 to TRBJ2-1; D gene unclear. Trimming removed 0 bases from V and 4 bases from J, with 7 bases in between. Germline V gives CDR1 SGHVS, CDR2 FQNEAQ. The length of the CDR3 is 14 residues. CDR3 nucleotides: TGTGCCAGCAGCTTAGCCCGAATTTACAATGAGCAGTTCTTC. This gives the protein CASSLARIYNEQFF.

CDR3 nucleotides: TGTGCCAGTAGTATAGGGAACAGGGGCTATGGCTACACCTTC. Protein: CASSIGNRGYGYTF. The chain combines TRBV19 with TRBJ1-2, with 7 bases matching TRBD1. V was pared by 1 base and J by 4 bases, with 3 bases of the junction left unmatched. CDR3 length: 14 residues. Germline V gives CDR1 LNHDA, CDR2 SQIVND (reference sequence).

The gene calls are TRBV18 and TRBJ1-1; no clear D. The germline gives CDR1 KGHSH, CDR2 LQKENI. Trimming cost V 3 bases and J 5 bases, with 19 bases left between them. The CDR3 has 16 amino acids. CDR3 in amino acids: CASSPQQVGVETEAFF. DNA for the CDR3: TGTGCCAGCTCACCCCAGCAGGTCGGGGTGGAAACTGAAGCTTTCTTT.

The CDR3 DNA sequence: TGTGCCAGCAGCCTTGCGGACGGAGCCTACGAGCAGTACTTC. Translation: CASSLADGAYEQYF. J is TRBJ2-7 and V is TRBV7-7; the D is unclear. The germline V and J ends were trimmed by 5 bases and 2 bases, with 13 bases remaining between them. The germline gives CDR1 SSHAT, CDR2 FNYEAQ (reference sequence). CDR3 length: 14 residues.

The chain uses TRBV5-4 and TRBJ2-7; 11 bases fit TRBD1. The CDR3 has 14 residues. The J segment lost 4 bases and the V segment lost 4 bases, leaving 4 bases of the junction unmatched. Germline assignment: CDR1 SGHNT and CDR2 YYREEE (reference sequence). The CDR3 protein is CASSPGQGAYEQYF. CDR3 coding DNA: TGTGCCAGCAGCCCAGGACAGGGGGCGTACGAGCAGTACTTC.